These 13 T cell receptor beta chains originate from one sample sequenced in a study of CD8+CD57+ T cells in acquired aplastic anemia. Genomic DNA provided the template from which TCR beta VDJ and CDR3 profiles were obtained. TCRdb re-called the reads with MiXCR, one entry per CDR3 protein. Of a few hundred thousand distinct CDR3 sequences listed, under 40% are singletons. Only patients with CD8+CD57+ cell expansion on flow cytometry were chosen for sequencing. The material sequenced was sorted CD4+, CD8+, or CD8+CD57+ T cells (not recorded which) from PBMCs. These receptors all come from a human donor with aplastic anemia.

This clonotype was picked up many times. The rearrangement joins TRBV15 to TRBJ2-7; D unclear. Trimming cost V 3 bases and J 0 bases, with 12 bases left between them. The CDR3 has 15 amino acids. CDR1 is LNHNV and CDR2 is YYDKDF in the germline V gene (reference sequence). CDR3 sequence: CATSRDIVSSYEQYF. The CDR3 DNA follows: TGTGCCACCAGCAGGGATATAGTCAGCTCCTACGAGCAGTACTTC.

As to this clonotype: The junction and the germline gene differ at one end; a read error may be behind it. The J gene is TRBJ1-1, the V gene TRBV12-3 or TRBV12-4, with 7 bases lining up with TRBD1. The CDR3 length is 14 residues. This CDR3 reads CASSPQGGGTKAFF. In DNA form, the CDR3 reads TGTGCCAGCAGTCCCCAGGGGGGTGGCACTAAAGCTTTCTTT.

This clonotype was recorded many times. The chain employs TRBV24-1 and TRBJ1-2; TRBD1 aligns across 8 bases. The CDR3 covers 14 residues. Germline V CDR1 and CDR2: KGHDR, SFDVKD. V trimming: 4 bases; J trimming: 8 bases; junction bases outside the gene matches: 8. DNA for the CDR3: TGTGCCACCAGTGAACCGGACAGGGCAGAAGGCTACACCTTC. This encodes CATSEPDRAEGYTF.

The chain uses TRBV7-8 and TRBJ2-7; D call uncertain. Trimming took off 6 bases at V and 2 bases at J, with 11 bases between the two ends. The germline V gene has CDR1 SGHVS and CDR2 FQNEAQ. This CDR3 region has 13 residues. CDR3 coding DNA: TGTGCCAGCAGTTTGTCAGCCCCCTACGAGCAGTACTTC. Residues: CASSLSAPYEQYF.

This clonotype was observed at least ten times. The CDR3 DNA reads as TGTGCCAGCAGAAACCGGGGGCTTGGCTACACCTTC. Its protein product is CASRNRGLGYTF. V usage is TRBV9 and J usage is TRBJ1-2; a possible D gene is TRBD1 (6 bases). V lost 5 bases, J lost 7 bases, and 12 bases lay in between. This CDR3 has 12 residues. Germline V CDR1 and CDR2: SGDLS, YYNGEE.

V and J are TRBV25-1 and TRBJ2-7, with 9 positions matching TRBD2. The V and J ends lost 6 bases and 7 bases, in that order; junction bases with no gene match: 13. The CDR3 has 15 amino acids. CDR1 and CDR2 from the germline V gene are MGHDK and SYGVNS. CDR3 sequence reads: CASSQNGLAGWEQYF. Here the CDR3 DNA reads TGTGCCAGCAGCCAAAACGGGCTAGCGGGGTGGGAGCAGTACTTC.

A note on this clonotype: A junction end diverges from the germline sequence, so it may reflect a read error. The chain uses TRBV2 and TRBJ1-1; D unresolved. From germline, CDR1 is SNHLY and CDR2 FYNNEI. The CDR3 totals 14 residues. The CDR3 spells CASSQVGSNTEAFF. The CDR3 bases are TGCGCCAGCAGCCAAGTCGGCTCGAACACTGAAGCTTTCTTT.

This clonotype has only a few counts. The genes are TRBV6-1 and TRBJ2-3, with TRBD2 identical over 11 bases. J gave up 4 bases and V 4 bases, and 10 bases lay outside the gene matches. CDR3 length: 17 amino acids. CDR1 and CDR2 from the germline V gene are MNHNS and SASEGT. CDR3 region: CASSARTGTSGPDTQYF. The CDR3 DNA reads as TGTGCCAGCAGTGCCCGGACCGGGACTAGCGGCCCAGATACGCAGTATTTT.

This clonotype appeared a few times. The genes are TRBV7-2 and TRBJ1-5; D gene unclear. Trimming removed 1 base from V and 6 bases from J, with 7 bases in between. From germline, CDR1 is SGHTA and CDR2 FQGNSA. This CDR3 region has 13 residues. CDR3 residues: CASSLVDFQPQHF. The CDR3 region has the DNA TGTGCCAGCAGCTTAGTGGATTTTCAGCCCCAGCATTTT.

In this sample, this clonotype turned up many times. The chain recombines TRBV20-1 with TRBJ2-7, with D perhaps matching TRBD2 (6 bases). This CDR3 comprises 14 residues. V dropped 5 bases and J dropped 7 bases, with 21 bases sitting between them. Germline V lookup: CDR1 DFQATT, CDR2 SNEGSKA (reference sequence). The CDR3 DNA reads as TGCAGTGCTCACTCCCGGGTGACCGCGGGAGAGCAGTACTTC. It yields the protein CSAHSRVTAGEQYF.

There are a few counts of this clonotype. V gene TRBV3-1 combines with J gene TRBJ1-6; D remains ambiguous. The CDR3 covers 13 residues. Germline CDR1 LGHDT, CDR2 YNNKEL (reference sequence). V was clipped by 8 bases and J by 7 bases, with 12 bases between them. CDR3: CASPQRVNSPLHF. CDR3 in DNA: TGTGCCAGCCCACAGCGGGTCAATTCACCCCTCCACTTT.

Concerning this clonotype: This may arise from a read error, as a much more abundant clone is one base away. The rearrangement links TRBV7-3 to TRBJ1-1, with D perhaps matching TRBD1 (6 bases). Germline V lookup: CDR1 SGHTA, CDR2 FQGTGA. With 3 bases removed from V and 1 base from J, the gap between germline ends came to 9 bases. The CDR3 consists of 14 residues. The CDR3 nucleotides read TGTGCCAGCAGCTTGGGACACACGAACACTGAAGCTTTCTTT. Translating gives CASSLGHTNTEAFF.

The chain carries TRBV14 and TRBJ1-3; D not resolved. The CDR3 is made up of 14 amino acids. CDR1 and CDR2 from the germline V gene are SGHDN and FVKESK. Deletions cut 5 bases from V and 4 bases from J, with 12 bases between. The CDR3 here is CASSKRLSGNTIYF. DNA of the CDR3: TGTGCCAGCAGCAAAAGGTTATCCGGAAACACCATATATTTT.